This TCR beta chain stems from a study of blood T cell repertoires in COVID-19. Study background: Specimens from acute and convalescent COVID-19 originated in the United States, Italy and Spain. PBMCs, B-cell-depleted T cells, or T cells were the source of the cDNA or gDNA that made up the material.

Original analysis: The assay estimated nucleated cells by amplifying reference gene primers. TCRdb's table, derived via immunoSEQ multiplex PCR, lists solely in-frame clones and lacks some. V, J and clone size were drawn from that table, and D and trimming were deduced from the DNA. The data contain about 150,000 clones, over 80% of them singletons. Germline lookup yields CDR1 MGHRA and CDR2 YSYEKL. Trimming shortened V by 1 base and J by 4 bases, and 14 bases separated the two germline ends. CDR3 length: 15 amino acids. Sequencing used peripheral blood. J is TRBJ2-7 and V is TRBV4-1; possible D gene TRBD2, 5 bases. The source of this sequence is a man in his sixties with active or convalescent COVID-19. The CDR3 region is CASSQGGKSGYEQYF. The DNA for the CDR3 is TGCGCCAGCAGCCAAGGGGGAAAATCGGGATACGAGCAGTACTTC.